The 27 T cell receptor beta chains below all came from one sample that was sequenced in a study of T cell responses to AZD1222 COVID-19 vaccine listed by TCRdb under 2021. Libraries were prepared through the immunoSEQ multiplex PCR assay. Not all clones reach the TCRdb copy of this immuneACCESS table, which keeps in-frame sequences only. Checked studies attribute under half of the gap to unresolved V genes and leave the rest unexplained. Present in this sample are roughly 120,000 clones, 75% to 90% of which were seen just once. Under 2% of the sample goes to the ten largest clones. Reading the label with the study, this specimen's time point is: baseline before first vaccination. The sample consisted of peripheral blood, taken on day 0 of AZD1222 vaccination. The receptor source for this set is an adult in good health.

The rearrangement uses TRBV19 and TRBJ1-5; perhaps TRBD1 as D (5 bases). CDR1 LNHDA and CDR2 SQIVND come from the germline V gene (reference sequence). This CDR3 region has 14 residues. V lost 4 bases and J lost 3, with 10 bases in between. The CDR3 DNA is TGTGCCAGTAGTACTGGGGGATTCAATCAGCCCCAGCATTTT. Amino acids: CASSTGGFNQPQHF.

The chain employs TRBV7-3 and TRBJ1-2; D ambiguous. Per germline, CDR1 SGHTA and CDR2 FQGTGA. V lost 2 bases to trimming and J lost 1 base, with 11 bases between them. The CDR3 covers 15 residues. CDR3 amino acids: CASSLRPESNYGYTF. In DNA form, the CDR3 reads TGTGCCAGCAGCTTACGCCCCGAGAGTAACTATGGCTACACCTTC.

This clone showed up just once. The chain joins TRBV24-1 to TRBJ1-2; no reliable D call. Germline CDR1 is KGHDR and CDR2 is SFDVKD. Between the trimmed V and J ends, which lost 2 bases and 0 bases, there was a span of 6 bases. CDR3 length equals 14 residues. Written as DNA, the CDR3 is TGTGCCACCAGTGATTCCGTTACTAACTATGGCTACACCTTC. Its translation is CATSDSVTNYGYTF.

The gene calls are TRBV7-2 and TRBJ2-5, with 13 bases fitting TRBD2. CDR3 size: 16 residues. The germline V gene has CDR1 SGHTA and CDR2 FQGNSA. The ends lost 5 bases at V and 5 bases at J; junction bases unmatched: 8. CDR3 in amino acids: CASSGLAGAAGETQYF. CDR3 DNA: TGTGCCAGCAGCGGACTAGCGGGAGCAGCTGGGGAGACCCAGTACTTC.

This clone was observed many times. Here the CDR3 DNA reads TGTGCCAGCAGCTTGTCAGCGGGGGCACAAACGCAGTATTTT. Translated: CASSLSAGAQTQYF. The chain recombines TRBV7-3 with TRBJ2-3; 8 bases match TRBD2. V gave up 3 bases and J gave up 9 bases; unmatched junction bases: 8. The CDR3 consists of 14 residues. Germline V gives CDR1 SGHTA, CDR2 FQGTGA. The variable domain in full, with the rest retrieved from reference TRBV7-3 and TRBJ2-3, is GAGVSQTPSNKVTEKGKYVELRCDPISGHTALYWYRQSLGQGPEFLIYFQGTGAADDSGLPNDRFFAVRPEGSVSTLKIQRTERGDSAVYLCASSLSAGAQTQYFGPGTRLTVL.

J is TRBJ1-3 and V is TRBV4-1; no clear D gene. Trimming pared 0 bases from V and 0 bases from J, leaving 15 bases between. Germline V gene sequence: CDR1 MGHRA, CDR2 YSYEKL. The CDR3 is made up of 18 amino acids. The CDR3 reads CASSQDRPPVLSGNTIYF. As DNA, the CDR3 is TGCGCCAGCAGCCAAGATCGTCCCCCGGTCCTCTCTGGAAACACCATATATTTT.

The chain links TRBV12-3 or TRBV12-4 to TRBJ2-7; 11 positions agree with TRBD2. The CDR3 runs to 13 residues. Unmatched junction bases numbered 3, after V lost 7 bases and J lost 4 bases. The CDR3 loop reads CASTPSGRYEQYF. For the CDR3, the DNA is TGTGCCAGCACTCCTAGCGGGAGGTACGAGCAGTACTTC.

The chain links TRBV11-3 to TRBJ1-1; 9 nucleotides match TRBD1. V shed 3 bases, J shed 10 bases, and the junction held 6 bases outside the gene matches. CDR1 is SGHNT, CDR2 YENEEA, per germline. This CDR3 has 13 residues. CDR3 in DNA: TGTGCCAGCAGCTTCTCCGGGGGACAGGGAGCTTTCTTT. It yields the protein CASSFSGGQGAFF.

The V gene is TRBV29-1, the J gene TRBJ1-4, with TRBD1 as a possible D gene (6 bases). The CDR3 loop spans 10 amino acids. The germline V gene has CDR1 SQVTM and CDR2 ANQGSEA. V shed 6 bases and J shed 13 bases, with 12 bases lying between them. For the CDR3, the DNA is TGCAGCGTGGGGGCGGTCGGACTGTTTTTT. Translating gives CSVGAVGLFF.

This chain uses TRBV3-1 (or the pseudogene TRBV3-2) with TRBJ1-4, with 9 bases lining up with TRBD1. The CDR3 length is 18 residues. Germline V gene sequence: CDR1 LGHDT, CDR2 YNNKEL (reference sequence). Trimming at V came to 2 bases and at J to 6 bases, leaving 13 bases not matched to a gene. The CDR3 DNA follows: TGTGCCAGCAGCCAACCTCGGGGGACAGGGTTTGAGGATGAAAAACTGTTTTTT. Its translation: CASSQPRGTGFEDEKLFF.

V usage is TRBV7-2 and J usage is TRBJ2-5, with no clear D. Germline CDR1 is SGHTA and CDR2 is FQGNSA. The CDR3 runs to 12 residues. Trimming pared 4 bases from V and 3 bases from J, leaving 6 bases between. This CDR3 is CASSSPKETQYF. The CDR3 coding sequence is TGTGCCAGCAGCTCACCCAAAGAGACCCAGTACTTC.

The chain has TRBV7-9 and TRBJ1-5, with D uncertain. The CDR3 consists of 13 residues. The V and J ends lost 3 bases and 6 bases respectively, with 9 bases between them. Germline CDR1 is SEHNR and CDR2 is FQNEAQ (reference sequence). The CDR3: CASSLTLSQPQHF. CDR3 in DNA: TGTGCCAGCAGCTTGACCCTAAGTCAGCCCCAGCATTTT. The full variable domain, completed using reference TRBV7-9 and TRBJ1-5, is DTGVSQNPRHKITKRGQNVTFRCDPISEHNRLYWYRQTLGQGPEFLTYFQNEAQLEKSRLLSDRFSAERPKGSFSTLEIQRTEQGDSAMYLCASSLTLSQPQHFGDGTRLSIL.

The chain has TRBV7-9 and TRBJ2-1, with 13 bases aligning to TRBD2. Germline values: CDR1 SEHNR, CDR2 FQNEAQ (reference sequence). CDR3 length equals 17 residues. V lost 5 bases to trimming and J lost 3 bases; unmatched junction nucleotides: 7. DNA of the CDR3: TGTGCCAGCAGCACCGGGACTAGCGGGGCGGTCTACAATGAGCAGTTCTTC. Translated, it gives CASSTGTSGAVYNEQFF.

This clone has a single count. The chain combines TRBV6-5 with TRBJ1-2; D ambiguous. Germline V gene data show CDR1 as MNHEY and CDR2 as SVGAGI. V was trimmed by 0 bases and J by 8 bases, leaving 10 bases between them. The CDR3 has 13 residues. Written as DNA, the CDR3 is TGTGCCAGCAGTTACTCGTCTCTTTGGGGCTACACCTTC. Amino acids: CASSYSSLWGYTF.

This clone was picked up a small number of times. This sequence joins TRBV5-1 and TRBJ2-7; 7 nucleotides match TRBD1. V trimming: 1 base; J trimming: 2 bases; junction bases outside the gene matches: 3. Germline V gene sequence: CDR1 SGHRS, CDR2 YFSETQ. The length of the CDR3 is 14 residues. CDR3 nucleotide sequence: TGCGCCAGCAGCTTGAACCAGGGGGCCTACGAGCAGTACTTC. Its protein product is CASSLNQGAYEQYF.

Worth noting for this clone: The junction departs from germline at one end; a sequencing error may be responsible. The chain employs TRBV24-1 and TRBJ1-5; D not certain. This CDR3 comprises 13 residues. CDR1 is KGHDR, CDR2 SFDVKD, per germline. CDR3 protein: CATRETLNQPQHF. CDR3 nucleotide sequence: TGTGCCACCCGTGAAACTTTAAATCAGCCCCAGCATTTT.

The V gene is TRBV27, the J gene TRBJ1-6, with D perhaps matching TRBD1 (5 bases). The germline CDR1 and CDR2 sequences are MNHEY and SMNVEV (reference sequence). Trimming cost V 1 base and J 7 bases, with 14 bases left between them. The CDR3 sequence is 16 residues long. The CDR3 here is CASSLLSGRVNSPLHF. CDR3 coding DNA: TGTGCCAGCAGTTTATTGTCAGGGAGGGTAAATTCACCCCTCCACTTT.

The gene calls are TRBV15 and TRBJ1-2; possibly TRBD1 for D (6 bases). The length of the CDR3 is 13 residues. CDR1 LNHNV and CDR2 YYDKDF come from the germline V gene (reference sequence). V shed 1 base and J shed 6 bases, with 9 bases lying between them. CDR3 region: CATSRVTGNGYTF. The CDR3 DNA reads as TGTGCCACCAGCAGAGTTACAGGGAATGGCTACACCTTC.

The chain is built from TRBV6-5 and TRBJ1-5; 7 bases match TRBD1. The J segment lost 2 bases and the V segment lost 5 bases, leaving 6 bases of the junction unmatched. Germline-derived CDR1 and CDR2 are MNHEY and SVGAGI. The CDR3 length is 15 residues. CDR3 loop: CASSRQGQGNQPQHF. CDR3 nucleotide sequence: TGTGCCAGCAGTCGACAGGGTCAAGGCAATCAGCCCCAGCATTTT.

The V call is TRBV5-1, the J call TRBJ1-2; the match to TRBD1 covers 8 bases. The V gene end was trimmed by 0 bases and the J gene end by 5 bases; junction bases not matched to a gene: 6. CDR3 length: 15 amino acids. Germline values: CDR1 SGHRS, CDR2 YFSETQ. Here the CDR3 DNA reads TGCGCCAGCAGCTTGGACCCAGGGGGCCCGTATGGCTACACCTTC. Its translation: CASSLDPGGPYGYTF.

V gene TRBV2 combines with J gene TRBJ2-7, with unresolved D. Trimming stripped 3 bases from V and 5 bases from J, with 23 bases between. The germline V gene has CDR1 SNHLY and CDR2 FYNNEI. CDR3 length equals 17 residues. The CDR3 sequence: CASSDLSWAAFWHEQYF. CDR3 DNA sequence: TGTGCCAGCAGTGACCTATCTTGGGCGGCATTTTGGCACGAGCAGTACTTC.

The rearrangement links TRBV7-2 to TRBJ1-3, with a tentative D call TRBD1 (5 bases). Trimming stripped 5 bases from V and 2 bases from J, with 19 bases between. The CDR3 consists of 17 residues. CDR1 and CDR2 from the germline V gene are SGHTA and FQGNSA. The CDR3 region has the DNA TGTGCCAGCAGCCCATGGGGCACGGGGGTAACTGGAAACACCATATATTTT. Protein sequence: CASSPWGTGVTGNTIYF.

The V and J genes are TRBV15 and TRBJ1-2; D ambiguous. In germline, CDR1 is LNHNV, CDR2 YYDKDF (reference sequence). This CDR3 is built from 13 residues. V gave up 5 bases and J gave up 5 bases, with 12 bases separating them. DNA for the CDR3: TGTGCCACCAGCCCCAATAGCTTGTATGGCTACACCTTC. It yields the protein CATSPNSLYGYTF.

This chain links TRBV19 with TRBJ2-3; a weak D match, TRBD1 (6 bases). The CDR3 loop spans 16 amino acids. Germline CDR1 reads LNHDA; CDR2 reads SQIVND (reference sequence). The V and J ends lost 1 base and 3 bases respectively, with 14 bases between them. The chain's CDR3 is CASSIGGLGGTDTQYF. CDR3 nucleotide sequence: TGTGCCAGTAGTATAGGAGGGCTAGGGGGAACAGATACGCAGTATTTT. The whole variable domain, filled in from reference TRBV19 and TRBJ2-3, reads DGGITQSPKYLFRKEGQNVTLSCEQNLNHDAMYWYRQDPGQGLRLIYYSQIVNDFQKGDIAEGYSVSREKKESFPLTVTSAQKNPTAFYLCASSIGGLGGTDTQYFGPGTRLTVL.

This clone was counted a single time. The V and J genes are TRBV5-1 and TRBJ1-6; D is possibly TRBD1 (6 bases). Germline V gives CDR1 SGHRS, CDR2 YFSETQ. Trimming shortened V by 4 bases and J by 7 bases, and 15 bases separated the two germline ends. The CDR3 spans 15 residues. CDR3 DNA sequence: TGCGCCAGCAGCGAGACCGGGACATTAAATTCACCCCTCCACTTT. Encoded protein: CASSETGTLNSPLHF. The entire variable domain, with the rest obtained from reference TRBV5-1 and TRBJ1-6, is as follows: KAGVTQTPRYLIKTRGQQVTLSCSPISGHRSVSWYQQTPGQGLQFLFEYFSETQRNKGNFPGRFSGRQFSNSRSEMNVSTLELGDSALYLCASSETGTLNSPLHFGNGTRLTVT.

The chain has TRBV19 and TRBJ2-7; weak D call: TRBD2 (6 bases). The V gene lost 6 bases and the J gene lost 1 base, with 16 bases spanning the gap. CDR1 is LNHDA and CDR2 is SQIVND in the germline V gene (reference sequence). The CDR3 loop spans 15 amino acids. The CDR3 protein is CASSPGISGSYEQYF. The CDR3 DNA reads TGTGCCAGTAGCCCTGGGATTAGCGGTTCCTACGAGCAGTACTTC.

In this sample, this clone turned up once. The chain employs TRBV20-1 and TRBJ1-1, with no clear D. Germline V gene lookup returns CDR1 DFQATT and CDR2 SNEGSKA (reference sequence). CDR3 length: 13 amino acids. V gave up 3 bases and J gave up 1 base, with 9 bases separating them. The CDR3, as DNA: TGCAGTGCTAGTCTGGGCCCGAACACTGAAGCTTTCTTT. Its translation is CSASLGPNTEAFF.